Listed here are 28 T cell receptor beta chains from one sample, sequenced in a study of tumor-infiltrating lymphocytes in primary liver carcinoma. cDNA specific to TCR beta was made from approximately 0.55 ug of total RNA, with a constant-region primer employed for priming. Nested multiplex PCR, run for three rounds with slightly modified ARM-PCR, yielded TCR beta libraries. In the first two PCR rounds, TRBV1-TRBV30 forward primers were paired with a C-beta reverse primer, and each round lasted about 10 cycles. A single record per CDR3 protein comes from TCRdb applying MiXCR to the multiplex PCR reads. This table has around 120,000 distinct CDR3 sequences, around 70% appearing once. The source material, about 19-30 mg of unsorted bulk tissue, was used to co-extract RNA and DNA. Sequenced material: tumor-adjacent normal liver tissue. Source of these receptors: a woman aged 55-69 years with primary liver carcinoma and hepatitis B virus infection.

As for this clonotype: A read error is possible here, since a much larger clone lies one base away. The chain combines TRBV5-1 with TRBJ2-1; TRBD2 matches at 7 bases. The CDR3 sequence is 16 residues long. CDR1 is SGHRS, CDR2 YFSETQ, per germline. For the CDR3, the DNA is TGCGCCAGCAGCTTGGTTTCGGGAGGACCATACAGTGAGCAGTTCTTC. Translated: CASSLVSGGPYSEQFF.

Comment on this clonotype: One junction end disagrees with the germline gene, perhaps due to a read error. The chain joins TRBV28 to TRBJ2-5; possible D gene TRBD1, 6 bases. This CDR3 has 13 amino acids. Germline lookup yields CDR1 MDHEN and CDR2 SYDVKM. CDR3 in amino acids: CTSSRDIQETQYF. CDR3 coding DNA: TGTACCAGCAGTAGGGACATCCAAGAGACCCAGTACTTC.

This clonotype was seen ten or more times. This chain joins TRBV29-1 and TRBJ1-1; D call uncertain. V lost 4 bases and J lost 8, with 11 bases in between. The germline V gene has CDR1 SQVTM and CDR2 ANQGSEA. The CDR3 runs to 11 residues. In DNA form, the CDR3 reads TGCAGCGTTGGGAAGGGAGGGGAAGCTTTCTTT. As protein: CSVGKGGEAFF.

This clonotype was picked up a small number of times. This may arise from a read error, as a much more abundant clone is one base away. This chain links TRBV5-1 with TRBJ2-6; 7 positions match TRBD1. CDR1 SGHRS and CDR2 YFSETQ come from the germline V gene. CDR3 length: 18 amino acids. This chain's CDR3 is CASSLYLTGSSGANVLIF. DNA of the CDR3: TGCGCCAGCAGTCTTTACTTGACAGGGTCCTCTGGGGCCAACGTCCTGATTTTC.

Note on this clonotype: This may be a read error: a much more frequent sequence differs by one nucleotide. This chain links TRBV5-1 with TRBJ2-3; either TRBD1 or TRBD2 may supply D (5 bases each). Per the germline V gene, CDR1 is SGHRS and CDR2 is YFSETQ. This CDR3 region has 12 residues. For the CDR3, the DNA is TGCGCCATCAGCCATGGGACGGATACGCAGTATTTT. Its translation is CAISHGTDTQYF.

The sample holds a few counts of this clonotype. J is TRBJ2-2 and V is TRBV7-9, with D tentatively TRBD1 (5 bases). V lost 1 base and J lost 5, with 14 bases in between. Germline V lookup: CDR1 SEHNR, CDR2 FQNEAQ (reference sequence). The CDR3 spans 16 residues. CDR3 nucleotides: TGTGCCAGCAGCTTAGTTCTTCAGGGTTGGACCGGGGAGCTGTTTTTT. Its translation is CASSLVLQGWTGELFF.

CDR3 nucleotide sequence: TGTGCCAGCAGCACCCGGACTAGCGGGAACAAAGAGACCCAGTACTTC. Protein: CASSTRTSGNKETQYF. The gene calls are TRBV7-9 and TRBJ2-5, with 12 bases matching TRBD2. Germline CDR1 reads SEHNR; CDR2 reads FQNEAQ (reference sequence). This CDR3 comprises 16 residues. The ends lost 5 bases at V and 3 bases at J; junction bases unmatched: 7. Using reference TRBV7-9 and TRBJ2-5 for the parts outside the CDR3, the full variable domain is DTGVSQNPRHKITKRGQNVTFRCDPISEHNRLYWYRQTLGQGPEFLTYFQNEAQLEKSRLLSDRFSAERPKGSFSTLEIQRTEQGDSAMYLCASSTRTSGNKETQYFGPGTRLLVL.

A remark on this clonotype: A much larger clone lies one base from this, so it may be a read error. The chain employs TRBV5-6 and TRBJ1-2; no reliable D call. The CDR3 length is 13 residues. The germline V gene encodes CDR1 SGHDT and CDR2 YYEEEE. The CDR3 reads CASRRTANFGYTF. The CDR3 nucleotides are TGTGCCAGCCGCCGAACCGCTAACTTTGGCTACACCTTC. Based on the CDR3 plus reference TRBV5-6 and TRBJ1-2, the full variable domain is DAGVTQSPTHLIKTRGQQVTLRCSPKSGHDTVSWYQQALGQGPQFIFQYYEEEERQRGNFPDRFSGHQFPNYSSELNVNALLLGDSALYLCASRRTANFGYTFGSGTRLTVV.

This clonotype has only one observation. Just one base apart from a much larger clone, this may be a read error. This chain joins TRBV28 and TRBJ1-2; possibly TRBD1 for D (5 bases). The CDR3 spans 13 residues. Germline V lookup: CDR1 MDHEN, CDR2 SYDVKM. This CDR3 is CASSFGGTVGYSF. The CDR3, as DNA: TGTGCCAGCAGTTTCGGAGGGACGGTTGGCTACAGCTTC.

This clonotype was counted many times. This chain links TRBV7-9 with TRBJ1-5; TRBD1 might be the D (5 bases). The CDR3 has 18 residues. The V end was cut by 5 bases, the J end by 4 bases, with 24 bases between. The germline CDR1 and CDR2 sequences are SEHNR and FQNEAQ (reference sequence). Written as DNA, the CDR3 is TGTGCCAGCAGCCCCCGGGGCTCCCTATTAACCCGAAATCAGCCCCAGCATTTT. It specifies CASSPRGSLLTRNQPQHF.

As concerns this clonotype: As the CDR3 is not closed by the conserved phenylalanine or tryptophan, this likely results from a read error. J is TRBJ2-4 and V is TRBV12-3 or TRBV12-4; the D is unclear. The CDR3 totals 12 residues. The V end was cut by 7 bases, the J end by 5 bases, with 9 bases between. The CDR3 is CASTRSQNIQYL. The DNA of the CDR3 is TGTGCCAGCACCCGCAGCCAAAACATTCAGTACTTA.

In its sample, this clonotype was seen many times. The chain recombines TRBV29-1 with TRBJ2-2; the D is unclear. The CDR3 runs 13 residues. The V gene lost 4 bases and the J gene lost 3 bases, with 9 bases spanning the gap. Germline V gives CDR1 SQVTM, CDR2 ANQGSEA. The CDR3 is CSVAPQYTGELFF. Here the CDR3 DNA reads TGCAGCGTTGCCCCTCAGTACACCGGGGAGCTGTTTTTT.

On this clonotype: At one end the junction does not follow the germline gene, possibly because of a read error. V gene TRBV11-2 combines with J gene TRBJ2-1; no clear D gene. The germline CDR1 and CDR2 sequences are SGHAT and FQNNGV. This CDR3 region has 17 residues. CDR3 nucleotides: TGTGCCAGCAGCTTTACTCTACTGAGGAGCTCCTACAATGGGCAGTTCTTC. Translating it yields CASSFTLLRSSYNGQFF.

Turning to this clonotype: The conserved phenylalanine or tryptophan normally closing the CDR3 is absent here, so this likely arose from a read error. Written as DNA, the CDR3 is TGCGCCAGCAGCCACCAGACTAGCTCCTACGAGCAGTACTCC. Its translation: CASSHQTSSYEQYS. This chain joins TRBV4-1 and TRBJ2-7; the D gene is possibly TRBD2 (6 bases). Per the germline V gene, CDR1 is MGHRA and CDR2 is YSYEKL. V shed 3 bases and J shed 0 bases, with 9 bases lying between them. CDR3 length equals 14 residues.

Details on this clonotype: One end of the junction fails to match germline, which may point to a read error. J is TRBJ2-1 and V is TRBV29-1; D remains unclear. The CDR3 contains 11 residues. Germline V lookup: CDR1 SQVTM, CDR2 ANQGSEA. In DNA form, the CDR3 reads TGCAGCGTTAACCGGTACAATGAGCTGTTCTTC. Amino acids: CSVNRYNELFF.

This clonotype was found once. No conserved phenylalanine or tryptophan ends this CDR3, so it is likely a read error. V and J are TRBV11-3 and TRBJ2-3; the D is unclear. The V gene's germline CDR1 is SGHNT and CDR2 YENEEA. This CDR3 region has 11 residues. The CDR3 sequence is CASSYTDTQYS. The CDR3 DNA reads as TGTGCCAGCAGTTACACAGATACTCAGTATTCT.

The rearrangement uses TRBV2 and TRBJ2-7, with 7 nucleotides matching TRBD1. V gave up 7 bases and J gave up 0 bases; unmatched junction bases: 6. This CDR3 has 14 amino acids. Looked up from germline, CDR1 is SNHLY and CDR2 is FYNNEI. This CDR3 reads CASKGQSSSYEQYF. The CDR3 nucleotides read TGTGCCAGCAAGGGACAGTCTAGCTCCTACGAGCAGTACTTC.

The chain is built from TRBV11-3 and TRBJ1-1; D gene ambiguous. The CDR3 is 13 amino acids. V shed 7 bases and J shed 6 bases, with 15 bases lying between them. The V gene's germline CDR1 is SGHNT and CDR2 YENEEA. The CDR3 nucleotides read TGTGCCAGCACCCATGGGATGGTTGCTGAAGCTTTCTTT. It yields the protein CASTHGMVAEAFF.

In this sample, this clonotype turned up a few times. Germline and junction disagree at one end, which may indicate a read error. The chain couples TRBV6-4 to TRBJ2-3; D may be TRBD2 (5 bases). The germline gives CDR1 MRHNA, CDR2 SNTAGT. The CDR3 covers 14 residues. CDR3 region: CASSLGSSTDAQYF. DNA of the CDR3: TGTGCCAGTAGCCTGGGTTCTAGCACAGATGCGCAGTATTTT.

Regarding this clonotype: Germline and junction disagree at one end, which may indicate a read error. The rearrangement joins TRBV6-1 to TRBJ2-7, with TRBD2 matching over 12 bases. The germline V gene has CDR1 MNHNS and CDR2 SASEGT. This CDR3 is 16 amino acids long. The CDR3 nucleotides are TGTGCCGGCAGCCCCTATCTAGCGGGGGGGTCCTACGAGCAGTACTTC. Its protein is CAGSPYLAGGSYEQYF.

This clonotype has only a few counts. At one boundary the junction diverges from the germline segment, which might be a read error. V is TRBV11-2 and J is TRBJ2-7, with D possibly matching TRBD1 (5 bases). This CDR3 has 14 residues. Germline V lookup: CDR1 SGHAT, CDR2 FQNNGV. For the CDR3, the DNA is TGTGCCAGCAGCATTACAGGTCCGTTTGGAGAGCAGTGCTTC. Amino acids: CASSITGPFGEQCF.

With respect to this clonotype: One end of the junction is discordant with germline, which a read error may explain. The chain is built from TRBV6-6 and TRBJ2-2, with 8 positions matching TRBD2. This CDR3 has 17 amino acids. Germline values: CDR1 MNHNY, CDR2 SVGAGI (reference sequence). CDR3 residues: CVSGREAGGSNTGELFF. DNA of the CDR3: TGTGTCAGCGGCCGGGAGGCGGGAGGATCGAACACCGGGGAGCTGTTTTTT.

CDR3 DNA: TGTGCCAGCAGCATAAGCCAGAACAATGAGCAGTTCTTC. It is translated as CASSISQNNEQFF. The chain combines TRBV7-9 with TRBJ2-1; D is uncertain. This CDR3 is built from 13 residues. Germline V gene data show CDR1 as SEHNR and CDR2 as FQNEAQ (reference sequence). With 5 bases removed from V and 5 bases from J, the gap between germline ends came to 10 bases.

In this sample, this clonotype turned up a few times. The chain carries TRBV2 and TRBJ1-1; D is uncertain. Germline V gene sequence: CDR1 SNHLY, CDR2 FYNNEI. Trimming removed 6 bases at V and 4 bases at J, with 12 bases between. The CDR3 is made up of 13 amino acids. CDR3 nucleotides: TGTGCCAGCAGCGTGGTTCACGCCACTGAAGCTTTCTTT. Amino acid sequence: CASSVVHATEAFF.

The sample holds many counts of this clonotype. The chain uses TRBV6-6 and TRBJ1-5; maybe TRBD1 (6 bases). The CDR3 totals 14 residues. Trimming took 0 bases from V and 6 from J, leaving 9 bases between them. From germline, CDR1 is MNHNY and CDR2 SVGAGI (reference sequence). This CDR3 reads CASSYSRGSQPQHF. Written as DNA, the CDR3 is TGTGCCAGCAGTTACTCGAGGGGGAGTCAGCCCCAGCATTTT.

The chain employs TRBV28 and TRBJ1-5; the D gene is possibly TRBD1 (5 bases). The J call may not be correct, given that the DNA end is closer to TRBJ2-3. Germline V lookup: CDR1 MDHEN, CDR2 SYDVKM. The CDR3 spans 12 residues. CDR3 amino acids: CASSPGHQPQYF. The CDR3 DNA reads TGTGCCAGCAGTCCAGGACATCAACCCCAGTATTTT.

On this clonotype itself: Compared with germline, one end of the junction differs, possibly owing to a read error. V is TRBV10-2 and J is TRBJ2-3, with a possible D match to TRBD1 (6 bases). Looked up from germline, CDR1 is WSHSY and CDR2 is SAAADI. The CDR3 is 13 residues long. The CDR3 spells CTSSESRGGAQYF. As DNA, the CDR3 is TGCACCAGCAGTGAGTCTAGAGGGGGTGCCCAGTATTTT.

Of note for this clonotype: A much bigger clone sits one base away, suggesting this may be a read error. The chain is built from TRBV30 and TRBJ2-7; the D gene is possibly TRBD2 (6 bases). Germline values: CDR1 GTSNPN, CDR2 SVGIG (reference sequence). V lost 4 bases and J lost 0, with 16 bases in between. This CDR3 has 15 residues. The CDR3 DNA sequence: TGTGCCTGGAACATCGGGACTTTTAGCTCCTACGAGCAGTACTTC. Residues: CAWNIGTFSSYEQYF.